These 15 T cell receptor beta chains were all obtained from the same sample, sequenced in a study of blood T cell repertoires in COVID-19. Clones were read by immunoSEQ multiplex PCR, and TCRdb kept only the in-frame ones, dropping some. Of tens of thousands of clones in the sample, around 88% were seen once. The sample taken for sequencing was peripheral blood. The receptor source for this set is a woman older than 75 with active or convalescent COVID-19.

The table lists this clone with a few counts. The CDR3 nucleotides are TGTGCCAGTACCGAGAACAGGAATAGCAATCAGCCCCAGCATTTT. This gives the protein CASTENRNSNQPQHF. The chain has TRBV19 and TRBJ1-5, with a tentative D call TRBD1 (5 bases). Germline CDR1 LNHDA, CDR2 SQIVND (reference sequence). The germline V and J ends were trimmed by 7 bases and 0 bases, with 13 bases remaining between them. This CDR3 comprises 15 residues.

The chain combines TRBV9 with TRBJ2-1; weak D call: TRBD2 (6 bases). V dropped 6 bases and J dropped 0 bases, with 13 bases sitting between them. CDR1 SGDLS and CDR2 YYNGEE come from the germline V gene. CDR3 length equals 15 residues. CDR3 DNA sequence: TGTGCCAGCAACCCCGCGGGAAACTCCTACAATGAGCAGTTCTTC. Translated, it gives CASNPAGNSYNEQFF. Together with reference TRBV9 and TRBJ2-1, the CDR3 gives the full variable domain: DSGVTQTPKHLITATGQRVTLRCSPRSGDLSVYWYQQSLDQGLQFLIQYYNGEERAKGNILERFSAQQFPDLHSELNLSSLELGDSALYFCASNPAGNSYNEQFFGPGTRLTVL.

V and J are TRBV6-2 or TRBV6-3 and TRBJ1-2; TRBD1 agrees at 7 bases. This CDR3 is built from 16 residues. After removal of 2 bases from V and 0 bases from J, the junction contained 6 bases not matched to a gene. Germline V CDR1 and CDR2: MNHEY, SVGEGT. The CDR3 DNA sequence: TGTGCCAGCAGTTACGGGCAGGGGACAGCTAACTATGGCTACACCTTC. Its translation is CASSYGQGTANYGYTF.

Here the CDR3 DNA reads TGTGCCAGCAGCCCGAGAGCTAGCGGGAGTGCAGATACGCAGTATTTT. This gives the protein CASSPRASGSADTQYF. This chain joins TRBV9 and TRBJ2-3, with TRBD2 identical over 10 bases. Losses at the gene ends were 4 bases for V and 4 bases for J; bases not matched to a gene: 9. The germline gives CDR1 SGDLS, CDR2 YYNGEE. CDR3 length equals 16 residues.

V gene TRBV4-1 combines with J gene TRBJ1-2; TRBD1 might be the D (5 bases). V was cut by 0 bases and J by 3 bases, with 17 bases left in between. CDR1 is MGHRA, CDR2 YSYEKL, per germline. The CDR3 covers 17 residues. The CDR3 loop is CASSQDLGVQGYYGYTF. The DNA for the CDR3 is TGCGCCAGCAGCCAAGATCTTGGTGTCCAGGGCTACTATGGCTACACCTTC.

The chain uses TRBV30 and TRBJ1-5; unclear D gene. V dropped 2 bases and J dropped 0 bases, with 5 bases sitting between them. The CDR3 is 13 residues long. Germline V CDR1 and CDR2: GTSNPN, SVGIG (reference sequence). CDR3 sequence reads: CAWSSGSNQPQHF. The CDR3 DNA is TGTGCCTGGAGTTCGGGTAGCAATCAGCCCCAGCATTTT.

This clone was detected only once. The chain uses TRBV5-6 and TRBJ2-1; tentative D call: TRBD2 (5 bases). CDR3 length equals 14 residues. The V end lost 4 bases, the J end lost 4 bases, and 12 bases lay between the germline ends. The germline gives CDR1 SGHDT, CDR2 YYEEEE. The CDR3 coding sequence is TGTGCCAGCAGCCGCCCCACTAGGTACAATGAGCAGTTCTTC. Translation: CASSRPTRYNEQFF. Filled out from reference TRBV5-6 and TRBJ2-1, the complete variable domain reads DAGVTQSPTHLIKTRGQQVTLRCSPKSGHDTVSWYQQALGQGPQFIFQYYEEEERQRGNFPDRFSGHQFPNYSSELNVNALLLGDSALYLCASSRPTRYNEQFFGPGTRLTVL.

V gene TRBV14 combines with J gene TRBJ2-2; D may be TRBD2 (5 bases). V was shortened by 4 bases and J by 6 bases, with 12 bases between the two germline ends. This CDR3 region has 14 residues. Germline loops: CDR1 SGHDN, CDR2 FVKESK. CDR3 amino acids: CASSPLAYAGELFF. CDR3 nucleotides: TGTGCCAGCAGCCCCCTAGCATATGCCGGGGAGCTGTTTTTT.

The rearrangement uses TRBV5-1 and TRBJ2-7; 8 nucleotides match TRBD2. After removal of 0 bases from V and 2 bases from J, the junction contained 4 bases not matched to a gene. There are 15 residues in the CDR3. CDR1 is SGHRS and CDR2 is YFSETQ in the germline V gene. CDR3 amino acids: CASSLGAGGPYEQYF. The CDR3 nucleotides are TGCGCCAGCAGCTTGGGCGCGGGGGGCCCCTACGAGCAGTACTTC.

The chain recombines TRBV9 with TRBJ2-7; D is possibly TRBD2 (6 bases). The CDR3 sequence is 14 residues long. V gave up 4 bases and J gave up 4 bases, with 15 bases separating them. The germline CDR1 and CDR2 sequences are SGDLS and YYNGEE. Written as DNA, the CDR3 is TGTGCCAGCAGCTCGGACTATCAGGAGTACGAGCAGTACTTC. This gives the protein CASSSDYQEYEQYF.

The chain combines TRBV9 with TRBJ2-2, with D unresolved. Germline lookup yields CDR1 SGDLS and CDR2 YYNGEE. Trimming cost V 0 bases and J 4 bases, with 10 bases left between them. The CDR3 covers 15 residues. CDR3 protein: CASSVGGSGTGELFF. In DNA, the CDR3 is TGTGCCAGCAGCGTAGGAGGTTCCGGCACCGGGGAGCTGTTTTTT. Filled out from reference TRBV9 and TRBJ2-2, the complete variable domain reads DSGVTQTPKHLITATGQRVTLRCSPRSGDLSVYWYQQSLDQGLQFLIQYYNGEERAKGNILERFSAQQFPDLHSELNLSSLELGDSALYFCASSVGGSGTGELFFGEGSRLTVL.

The V and J genes are TRBV27 and TRBJ2-1, with TRBD2 as a possible D gene (6 bases). V was trimmed by 5 bases and J by 2 bases, leaving 13 bases between them. The CDR3 runs 15 residues. The V gene's germline CDR1 is MNHEY and CDR2 SMNVEV (reference sequence). The CDR3 is CASSLAGGAYNEQFF. The DNA for the CDR3 is TGTGCCAGCAGTCTCGCCGGCGGGGCCTACAATGAGCAGTTCTTC.

The chain recombines TRBV28 with TRBJ2-4; perhaps TRBD2 as D (6 bases). Germline V CDR1 and CDR2: MDHEN, SYDVKM. The CDR3 is 15 amino acids. V was trimmed by 7 bases and J by 2 bases, leaving 15 bases between them. DNA for the CDR3: TGTGCCAGCACCCCGGGGGTGGGACCCAAAAACATTCAGTACTTC. Amino acids: CASTPGVGPKNIQYF.

The V gene is TRBV5-1, the J gene TRBJ1-5; 11 positions agree with TRBD1. Germline assignment: CDR1 SGHRS and CDR2 YFSETQ. The CDR3 is made up of 14 amino acids. With V trimmed by 3 bases and J by 7 bases, 3 bases remained unmatched. This CDR3 is CASSWGQGEQPQHF. DNA of the CDR3: TGCGCCAGCAGCTGGGGACAGGGGGAACAGCCCCAGCATTTT.

The chain combines TRBV5-1 with TRBJ1-1; D ambiguous. CDR1 is SGHRS and CDR2 is YFSETQ in the germline V gene. The CDR3 has 14 residues. Between the trimmed V and J ends, which lost 0 bases and 4 bases, there was a span of 10 bases. CDR3 DNA sequence: TGCGCCAGCAGCTTGGCCGGTTCCCCCACTGAAGCTTTCTTT. Translated, it gives CASSLAGSPTEAFF.